Following are 22 T cell receptor beta chains from one sample sequenced in a study of T-cell memory formation after mild COVID-19. TCRdb called the 5' RACE reads again in MiXCR, with one record for every CDR3 protein. The table shows 110,000 or so distinct CDR3 sequences, with about 24% occurring only once. The specimen sequenced was PBMCs or a T cell subset sorted from them (not recorded which). The source of these receptors is a man aged 18 to 30 who had mild COVID-19 (a few samples of this study predate the infection). Cell type and time point are not known.

The J gene is TRBJ2-2, the V gene TRBV9, with TRBD1 identical over 10 bases. Looked up from germline, CDR1 is SGDLS and CDR2 is YYNGEE. V shed 3 bases and J 2 bases; nucleotides not matched to a gene: 1. The CDR3 is 15 residues long. The CDR3 is CASSGQGANTGELFF. The DNA of the CDR3 is TGTGCCAGCAGCGGACAGGGGGCCAACACCGGGGAGCTGTTTTTT.

This clonotype occurred a few times. This chain links TRBV7-2 with TRBJ1-5, with TRBD1 as a possible D gene (5 bases). The V and J ends lost 1 base and 0 bases respectively, with 13 bases between them. This CDR3 spans 17 amino acids. Germline CDR1 reads SGHTA; CDR2 reads FQGNSA. The CDR3 sequence: CASSLDDSSYSNQPQHF. The CDR3 DNA is TGTGCCAGCAGCTTAGACGACAGTTCATATAGCAATCAGCCCCAGCATTTT. The entire variable domain, with the rest obtained from reference TRBV7-2 and TRBJ1-5, is as follows: GAGVSQSPSNKVTEKGKDVELRCDPISGHTALYWYRQSLGQGLEFLIYFQGNSAPDKSGLPSDRFSAERTGGSVSTLTIQRTQQEDSAVYLCASSLDDSSYSNQPQHFGDGTRLSIL.

The genes are TRBV7-9 and TRBJ1-4; TRBD1 agrees at 8 bases. Unmatched junction bases numbered 5, after V lost 5 bases and J lost 3 bases. CDR1 SEHNR and CDR2 FQNEAQ come from the germline V gene (reference sequence). This CDR3 region has 15 residues. Here the CDR3 reads CASSPRTGPNEKLFF. The CDR3 region has the DNA TGTGCCAGCAGCCCCAGGACAGGGCCTAATGAAAAACTGTTTTTT.

V gene TRBV7-2 combines with J gene TRBJ1-6; no clear D gene. The CDR3 has 16 amino acids. Germline CDR1 SGHTA, CDR2 FQGNSA. V lost 3 bases and J lost 8, with 17 bases in between. The CDR3 coding sequence is TGTGCCAGCAGCTTGGGTCTGCCGGGGTTGGATTCACCCCTCCACTTT. Its protein product is CASSLGLPGLDSPLHF.

The chain has TRBV9 and TRBJ1-2; D remains ambiguous. Germline V gene lookup returns CDR1 SGDLS and CDR2 YYNGEE. The CDR3 runs 12 residues. V was clipped by 3 bases and J by 8 bases, with 11 bases between them. The CDR3 protein is CASSGAGWGYTF. In DNA, the CDR3 is TGTGCCAGCAGCGGGGCAGGCTGGGGCTACACCTTC.

This clonotype appeared many times. In DNA form, the CDR3 reads TGTGCCAGCAGCTTATACTTAGATAACCATCTAGCGGATACCGGGGAGCTGTTTTTT. Protein product: CASSLYLDNHLADTGELFF. J is TRBJ2-2 and V is TRBV11-2; 7 nucleotides align to TRBD2. The germline CDR1 and CDR2 sequences are SGHAT and FQNNGV. V gave up 2 bases and J gave up 5 bases; unmatched junction bases: 17. This CDR3 contains 19 residues. Filled out from reference TRBV11-2 and TRBJ2-2, the complete variable domain reads EAGVAQSPRYKIIEKRQSVAFWCNPISGHATLYWYQQILGQGPKLLIQFQNNGVVDDSQLPKDRFSAERLKGVDSTLKIQPAKLEDSAVYLCASSLYLDNHLADTGELFFGEGSRLTVL.

A few counts support this clonotype. V is TRBV7-2 and J is TRBJ2-3; 7 bases are a match to TRBD2. V trimming: 2 bases; J trimming: 2 bases; junction bases outside the gene matches: 4. The germline CDR1 and CDR2 sequences are SGHTA and FQGNSA. This CDR3 comprises 15 residues. The CDR3 sequence: CASSLRAGITDTQYF. The CDR3 DNA reads as TGTGCCAGCAGCTTACGAGCGGGGATCACAGATACGCAGTATTTT.

This clonotype was counted a few times. This rearrangement joins TRBV3-1 to TRBJ2-2, with D possibly matching TRBD2 (5 bases). CDR3 length: 14 residues. Germline V lookup: CDR1 LGHDT, CDR2 YNNKEL (reference sequence). V lost 4 bases, J lost 4 bases, and 10 bases lay in between. CDR3 protein: CASSRRGSTGELFF. As DNA, the CDR3 is TGTGCCAGCAGCCGCCGGGGAAGCACCGGGGAGCTGTTTTTT.

V usage is TRBV7-3 and J usage is TRBJ2-1, with 7 bases identical to TRBD2. This CDR3 has 14 amino acids. V dropped 4 bases and J dropped 5; count of bases not matched to a gene: 5. Germline values: CDR1 SGHTA, CDR2 FQGTGA. This CDR3 reads CASSYSGDHNEQFF. The CDR3 region has the DNA TGTGCCAGCAGCTACAGCGGGGACCACAATGAGCAGTTCTTC.

The chain is built from TRBV14 and TRBJ2-1; possibly TRBD1 for D (6 bases). Germline CDR1 SGHDN, CDR2 FVKESK. This CDR3 region has 16 residues. Between the trimmed V and J ends, which lost 6 bases and 0 bases, there was a span of 15 bases. The CDR3 is CASRMQRQDSYNEQFF. CDR3 sequence (DNA): TGTGCCAGCAGAATGCAGCGACAGGACTCCTACAATGAGCAGTTCTTC.

The chain links TRBV5-1 to TRBJ1-5, with a possible D match to TRBD1 (5 bases). The CDR3 covers 15 residues. The V and J ends lost 3 bases and 4 bases respectively, with 14 bases between them. Looked up from germline, CDR1 is SGHRS and CDR2 is YFSETQ. The CDR3 coding sequence is TGCGCCAGCAGCTCCACCGGGGGACGAAATCAGCCCCAGCATTTT. Amino acid sequence: CASSSTGGRNQPQHF.

This clonotype was counted only a few times. J is TRBJ2-2 and V is TRBV2; maybe TRBD1 (6 bases). The germline gives CDR1 SNHLY, CDR2 FYNNEI. The CDR3 totals 13 residues. V lost 4 bases to trimming and J lost 5 bases, with 8 bases between them. CDR3 coding DNA: TGTGCCAGCAGTGCAGGGGAAACCGGGGAGCTGTTTTTT. It yields the protein CASSAGETGELFF.

This clonotype has more than one count but fewer than ten. CDR3 bases: TGCGCCAGCAGCTGGGCTGGCCAGCAGTTCTTC. Its protein is CASSWAGQQFF. The chain recombines TRBV5-1 with TRBJ2-1; D call uncertain. The germline CDR1 and CDR2 sequences are SGHRS and YFSETQ. Trimming took 3 bases from V and 11 from J, leaving 9 bases between them. This CDR3 comprises 11 residues.

This chain links TRBV4-1 with TRBJ2-7; D unresolved. CDR3 length: 13 amino acids. Germline-derived CDR1 and CDR2 are MGHRA and YSYEKL. V was trimmed by 3 bases and J by 3 bases, leaving 9 bases between them. CDR3 sequence: CASSHVDSYEQYF. CDR3 nucleotide sequence: TGCGCCAGCAGCCACGTGGATAGCTACGAGCAGTACTTC.

This chain connects TRBV4-3 to TRBJ2-7; TRBD1 agrees at 9 bases. The CDR3 runs to 16 residues. Germline CDR1 is LGHNA and CDR2 is YSLEER. V was clipped by 4 bases and J by 2 bases; unmatched bases: 9. The DNA for the CDR3 is TGCGCCAGCAGCCCGGATCGGACAGGGGTTACCTACGAGCAGTACTTC. Its protein product is CASSPDRTGVTYEQYF.

This chain connects TRBV9 to TRBJ1-5; 9 bases align to TRBD1. The CDR3 has 15 amino acids. Germline CDR1 SGDLS, CDR2 YYNGEE. J gave up 5 bases and V 3 bases, and 6 bases lay outside the gene matches. The CDR3 reads CASSAGTGIYQPQHF. The CDR3 nucleotides read TGTGCCAGCAGCGCCGGGACAGGGATTTATCAGCCCCAGCATTTT.

This clonotype was observed at least ten times. This chain links TRBV4-2 with TRBJ2-7; no clear D. V lost 0 bases to trimming and J lost 2 bases, with 8 bases between them. The CDR3 runs to 14 residues. CDR1 and CDR2 (germline): LGHNA, YNFKEQ. The CDR3 coding sequence is TGTGCCAGCAGCCAAGAGGTCCCAACCTACGAGCAGTACTTC. Amino acid sequence: CASSQEVPTYEQYF.

The rearrangement joins TRBV30 to TRBJ2-7; 7 bases map to TRBD1. Germline trimming cut 2 bases from V and 3 bases from J; bases unmatched to any gene: 7. The CDR3 consists of 14 residues. The germline V gene encodes CDR1 GTSNPN and CDR2 SVGIG (reference sequence). CDR3: CAWSPQGVDYEQYF. CDR3 DNA sequence: TGTGCCTGGAGTCCCCAGGGGGTGGACTACGAGCAGTACTTC.

J is TRBJ1-4 and V is TRBV10-3; D not resolved. This CDR3 has 16 amino acids. Trimming pared 0 bases from V and 0 bases from J, leaving 8 bases between. Germline CDR1 is ENHRY and CDR2 is SYGVKD. The CDR3 bases are TGTGCCATCAGTGAGTCAACGGCGACAACTAATGAAAAACTGTTTTTT. This encodes CAISESTATTNEKLFF.

This rearrangement joins TRBV27 to TRBJ1-4, with D maybe TRBD1 (6 bases). Germline-derived CDR1 and CDR2 are MNHEY and SMNVEV (reference sequence). The length of the CDR3 is 15 residues. Trimming took off 9 bases at V and 3 bases at J, with 17 bases between the two ends. Here the CDR3 DNA reads TGTGCCAGTTCAATTACCAGGGGCCCTAATGAAAAACTGTTTTTT. It specifies CASSITRGPNEKLFF.

The gene calls are TRBV19 and TRBJ2-7, with a weak D call TRBD2 (5 bases). The CDR3 loop spans 10 amino acids. CDR1 is LNHDA, CDR2 SQIVND, per germline (reference sequence). CDR3 residues: CTGPGDEQYV. As DNA, the CDR3 is TGTACCGGCCCCGGGGACGAGCAGTACGTC.

This clonotype was seen only a few times. The V gene is TRBV6-2 or TRBV6-3, the J gene TRBJ2-7; D is unresolved. Germline assignment: CDR1 MNHEY and CDR2 SVGEGT. This CDR3 is built from 12 residues. Trimming left V 8 bases short and J 2 bases short, with 10 bases between. The CDR3 loop is CASSTWPYEQYF. DNA for the CDR3: TGTGCCAGCTCTACGTGGCCCTACGAGCAGTACTTC.